This T cell receptor beta chain was sequenced during a study of regulatory T cells in long-lasting Graves disease. Noted time point: newly diagnosed GD, antithyroid drugs for less than 3 months. RNA isolated from PBMCs was used to make the TCR library. This CDR3 has 15 residues. From germline, CDR1 is LGHDT and CDR2 YNNKEL (reference sequence). V was cut by 0 bases and J by 14 bases, with 17 bases left in between. Construction of the TCR beta libraries employed iRepertoire HTBI primers in conjunction with Arm-PCR of CDR3 regions. TCRdb analysed the multiplex PCR reads with MiXCR anew, one entry per CDR3 protein. The sample has more than 350,000 distinct CDR3 sequences, about 15% seen once. This clonotype has ten or more counts. Its antigen is undetermined. Study observations and caveats: Those with persistent disease had in common more public clonotypes (roughly 3,000) than new patients (966).

These data were also reused for a study on T cells in Graves' hyperthyroidism and ophthalmopathy. That report adds: Aged 18 to 65, the patients had hyperthyroidism that was newly diagnosed and had lasted under 2 months. With the HTBI primer set, the TCR CDR3 went through a first round of RT-PCR. In the analysis, a 13 V-J model separated ophthalmopathy from stable hyperthyroidism.

The chain recombines TRBV3-1 with TRBJ1-6; D call uncertain. The sequenced sample was peripheral blood mononuclear cells (PBMCs), obtained at new diagnosis, from a patient treated with antithyroid drugs. This receptor was identified in a woman aged 25 to 39 with Graves disease. The DNA for the CDR3 is TGTGCCAGCAGCCAAGATCCCGCAGGCCCATGGGCCCTCCACTTT. Protein: CASSQDPAGPWALHF.